This TCR beta chain was captured by sequencing in a study of STAT5B mutations in CD4+ large granular lymphocyte leukemia. Per the original data handling: A productive frequency of 2.59 x 10-5 was the lowest detectable. Libraries were prepared by immunoSEQ multiplex PCR; TCRdb keeps only in-frame clonotypes and omits some of them. V, J and clone size are those of that table, while D and trimming were read from the DNA. Of approximately 32,000 clones in the sample, roughly 71% were seen once. Controls came from buffy coats of healthy blood donors. Points from the study as a whole: Compared with healthy controls (2/35), patient top clones favored TRBV06 (8/27). Main leukemic clonotypes were patient-specific, but roughly 23% appeared at low frequency elsewhere.

Worth noting for this clone: Its matching antigen is unknown.

CDR1 and CDR2 (germline): DFQATT, SNEGSKA (reference sequence). V lost 7 bases, J lost 6 bases, and 6 bases lay in between. This CDR3 is built from 10 residues. The sequence was collected from a human donor in good health. The sequenced sample was CD4+ T cells from blood buffy coats. The chain has TRBV20-1 and TRBJ1-4; D gene uncertain. The CDR3 DNA reads TGCAGTGTTAGGGATGAAAAACTGTTTTTT. Protein: CSVRDEKLFF.